Listed here is a single T cell receptor (beta chain). The data were taken from a study of blood T cell repertoires in COVID-19. Whole-study context: Sample material is recorded as cDNA or gDNA derived from T cells, B-cell-depleted T cells, or PBMCs.

V was clipped by 1 base and J by 8 bases; unmatched bases: 16. The CDR3 spans 18 residues. Germline V gene data show CDR1 as SEHNR and CDR2 as FQNEAQ (reference sequence). Original analysis: Researchers report that nucleated cell counts were estimated from reference gene primer amplification. The assay was immunoSEQ multiplex PCR, and TCRdb's table has in-frame clones only and misses some. Clonal size and the V and J genes are those of that table, whereas D and trimming came from the DNA. The profile shows 95,000 to 150,000 clones, around two thirds of them singletons. This sequence joins TRBV7-9 and TRBJ1-4; 7 nucleotides agree with TRBD1. Sequences were obtained from peripheral blood. The origin of this receptor is a woman in her 70s with acute or convalescent COVID-19. The CDR3 region has the DNA TGTGCCAGCAGCTTAGGGGAAGCGGACAGGATCGGAAAGGAAAAACTGTTTTTT. Protein: CASSLGEADRIGKEKLFF. The full variable domain, with the rest looked up from reference TRBV7-9 and TRBJ1-4, is DTGVSQNPRHKITKRGQNVTFRCDPISEHNRLYWYRQTLGQGPEFLTYFQNEAQLEKSRLLSDRFSAERPKGSFSTLEIQRTEQGDSAMYLCASSLGEADRIGKEKLFFGSGTQLSVL.